These T cell receptor beta chains were read from a single sample in a study of CD8 T cells in ankylosing spondylitis. One entry per CDR3 protein, called by TCRdb with MiXCR from the 5' RACE reads. Among 30,000 to 40,000 distinct CDR3 sequences listed, around 10% were seen once. Input material: blood, either unsorted or a sorted T cell fraction (not recorded which). The receptors come from a male donor with ankylosing spondylitis or in good health (not recorded which). Both conserved end residues are part of each CDR3. A D gene is named only where the DNA matches it firmly. Rows may omit the clone size; those that give it use once, few, many or a size class.

J gene	D gene	clone size	V gene	CDR3 protein	CDR3 DNA
TRBJ2-2	.	.	TRBV2	CASSERVDGELFF	TGTGCCAGCAGTGAGAGGGTAGACGGGGAGCTGTTTTTT
TRBJ1-4	.	many	TRBV7-9	CASSRRQPEDEKLFF	TGTGCCAGCAGCCGAAGACAGCCGGAGGATGAAAAACTGTTTTTT
TRBJ1-4	.	many	TRBV5-1	CASSLDRSYEKLFF	TGCGCCAGCAGCTTGGACAGGAGTTATGAAAAACTGTTTTTT
TRBJ1-5	.	many	TRBV27	CASSFLGSNQPQHF	TGTGCCAGCAGTTTCCTGGGGAGCAATCAGCCCCAGCATTTT
TRBJ2-7	.	.	TRBV29-1	CSVESGLGYEQYF	TGCAGCGTTGAATCGGGGTTAGGGTACGAGCAGTACTTC
TRBJ1-1	.	many	TRBV4-1	CASSQDFGVSTEAFF	TGCGCCAGCAGCCAAGATTTTGGAGTCTCCACTGAAGCTTTCTTT
TRBJ2-1	TRBD2	many	TRBV12-3/TRBV12-4	CASSQGSGVGTSGFNEQFF	TGTGCCAGCAGTCAGGGAAGTGGGGTCGGGACTAGCGGCTTCAATGAGCAGTTCTTC
TRBJ2-5	.	many	TRBV5-1	CASSAEQETQYF	TGCGCCAGCAGCGCTGAACAAGAGACCCAGTACTTC
TRBJ1-2	.	.	TRBV10-3	CAISESTNYGYTF	TGTGCCATCAGTGAGTCAACCAACTATGGCTACACCTTC
TRBJ1-1	.	many	TRBV20-1	CSARRDSMNTEAFF	TGCAGTGCTAGGCGGGATAGTATGAACACTGAAGCTTTCTTT
TRBJ2-6	.	few	TRBV29-1	CSVLANSGANVLTF	TGCAGCGTGCTAGCGAACTCTGGGGCCAACGTCCTGACTTTC
TRBJ2-1	TRBD2	many	TRBV12-3/TRBV12-4	CASSPGLAGVSEQFF	TGTGCCAGCAGTCCCGGACTAGCGGGAGTTAGTGAGCAGTTCTTC
TRBJ2-3	TRBD1	many	TRBV29-1	CSVVLGQVKDTQYF	TGCAGCGTTGTACTCGGACAGGTTAAAGATACGCAGTATTTT
TRBJ2-7	.	medium-sized	TRBV7-2	CASSPFSVPGVYEQYF	TGTGCCAGCAGCCCCTTTTCGGTCCCGGGGGTCTACGAGCAGTACTTC
TRBJ2-4	.	many	TRBV25-1	CASSGTSKNIQYF	TGTGCCAGCAGTGGGACCAGCAAAAACATTCAGTACTTC
TRBJ1-1	.	many	TRBV12-3/TRBV12-4	CASTQGGRTEAFF	TGTGCCAGCACCCAAGGGGGTCGCACTGAAGCTTTCTTT
TRBJ2-5	.	many	TRBV5-1	CASSLNAAGSQETQYF	TGCGCCAGCAGCTTGAACGCGGCGGGGAGCCAAGAGACCCAGTACTTC
TRBJ2-5	TRBD2	many	TRBV9	CASSPFSGRTDETQYF	TGTGCCAGCAGCCCTTTTAGCGGGAGAACGGACGAGACCCAGTACTTC
TRBJ2-7	TRBD1	many	TRBV5-1	CASTRGGQVTYEQYF	TGCGCCAGCACCCGAGGGGGACAGGTGACCTACGAGCAGTACTTC
TRBJ1-1	.	many	TRBV29-1	CSVPYRRNEAFF	TGCAGCGTTCCTTACAGGCGTAATGAAGCTTTCTTT
TRBJ2-4	.	many	TRBV5-1	CASSLEGTDQYF	TGCGCCAGCAGCTTGGAGGGGACGGATCAGTACTTC
TRBJ2-3	TRBD2	many	TRBV9	CASSDRTSGSSDTQYF	TGTGCCAGCAGCGACCGGACTAGCGGGAGTTCAGATACGCAGTATTTT
TRBJ2-3	.	.	TRBV2	CARTFADTQYF	TGTGCCAGAACCTTCGCAGATACGCAGTATTTT
TRBJ1-1	TRBD1	many	TRBV18	CASSPPNRGMNTEAFF	TGTGCCAGCTCACCACCGAACAGGGGGATGAACACTGAAGCTTTCTTT
TRBJ2-7	.	.	TRBV4-2	CASGPGQGLEQYF	TGTGCCAGCGGCCCCGGGCAGGGGCTCGAGCAGTACTTC
TRBJ2-5	.	many	TRBV5-1	CASSPGQYRETQYF	TGCGCCAGCTCCCCGGGCCAATATAGAGAGACCCAGTACTTC
TRBJ1-6	.	.	TRBV7-2	CASSRSGTGDSPLHF	TGTGCCAGCAGCCGCTCCGGGACGGGGGATTCACCCCTCCACTTT
TRBJ2-3	TRBD1	many	TRBV6-4	CASSDSRTGGTDTQYF	TGTGCCAGCAGTGACTCAAGGACAGGGGGCACAGATACGCAGTATTTT
TRBJ1-5	.	many	TRBV25-1	CASSAGRDNQPQHF	TGTGCCAGCAGTGCTGGCAGGGACAACCAGCCCCAGCATTTT
TRBJ2-2	TRBD1	many	TRBV29-1	CSARQGAAGELFF	TGCAGCGCCAGACAGGGGGCTGCCGGGGAGCTGTTTTTT
TRBJ2-7	.	many	TRBV7-3	CASSPDRDQQYF	TGTGCCAGCAGCCCGGACCGGGACCAGCAGTACTTC
TRBJ2-1	.	many	TRBV5-1	CASSLISGSSYNEQFF	TGCGCCAGCAGCTTAATTAGCGGAAGCTCCTACAATGAGCAGTTCTTC
TRBJ2-4	TRBD2	many	TRBV5-5	CASSFGDGRAGKNIQYF	TGTGCCAGCAGCTTTGGAGACGGGAGGGCCGGCAAAAACATTCAGTACTTC
TRBJ2-2	.	many	TRBV11-2	CASNNRAGSTGELFF	TGTGCCAGCAACAACCGGGCAGGGTCCACCGGGGAGCTGTTTTTT
TRBJ2-7	.	many	TRBV5-1	CASSYRDYEQYF	TGCGCCAGCAGCTACAGGGACTACGAGCAGTACTTC
TRBJ2-3	TRBD2	many	TRBV9	CASTGRSSDTQYF	TGTGCCAGCACCGGGAGGAGTTCAGATACGCAGTATTTT
TRBJ2-1	TRBD2	many	TRBV6-2/TRBV6-3	CASSSQPTSLRFF	TGTGCCAGCAGTTCTCAACCGACTAGCTTGCGGTTCTTC
TRBJ1-1	.	many	TRBV2	CASSDRTAMNTEAFF	TGTGCCAGCAGCGACCGGACAGCCATGAACACTGAAGCTTTCTTT
TRBJ2-7	TRBD1	many	TRBV12-3/TRBV12-4	CASSRYRGSYEQYF	TGTGCCAGCAGCCGATACAGGGGCTCCTACGAGCAGTACTTC
TRBJ1-1	.	many	TRBV27	CASSSQLGQGNTEAFF	TGTGCCAGCAGTTCCCAGTTAGGGCAGGGGAACACTGAAGCTTTCTTT
TRBJ2-1	.	many	TRBV12-3/TRBV12-4	CASSFATSSNEQFF	TGTGCCAGCAGTTTCGCGACGTCCAGCAATGAGCAGTTCTTC
TRBJ2-1	TRBD2	many	TRBV15	CATSRGGDLFEQFF	TGTGCCACCAGCAGGGGGGGGGATCTTTTTGAGCAGTTCTTC
TRBJ2-5	.	many	TRBV28	CATSQGKETQYF	TGTGCCACCTCACAGGGTAAAGAGACCCAGTACTTC
TRBJ2-4	.	many	TRBV27	CASSLGGENIQYF	TGTGCCAGCAGCCTAGGAGGGGAAAACATTCAGTACTTC
TRBJ2-7	TRBD1	many	TRBV29-1	CSVETGDAREQYF	TGCAGCGTTGAAACAGGGGACGCGCGCGAGCAGTACTTC
TRBJ2-5	.	many	TRBV6-1	CASSEWRWGQETQYF	TGTGCCAGCAGTGAATGGCGGTGGGGCCAAGAGACCCAGTACTTC
TRBJ2-7	TRBD1	many	TRBV11-2	CASSLDKPTGYEQYF	TGTGCCAGCAGCTTAGATAAGCCGACAGGGTACGAGCAGTACTTC